A single sample gave rise to the 18 T cell receptor beta chains below, sequenced in a study of OX40 agonist ivuxolimab in advanced cancers. Assay: immunoSEQ multiplex PCR; the TCRdb copy retains only in-frame clones and omits some. Seen here are about 54,000 clones, roughly 90% observed once, and the top ten hold 7.5% to 9.5%. The source material was CD4+ or CD8+ T cells sorted from blood, sampled in a trial of the OX40 agonist ivuxolimab. Receptor source: an adult with an advanced solid tumor such as melanoma, head and neck, liver or kidney cancer.

The V call is TRBV15, the J call TRBJ2-3; 13 nucleotides line up with TRBD2. The CDR3 has 19 residues. Germline loops: CDR1 LNHNV, CDR2 YYDKDF (reference sequence). The trim removed 3 bases at V and 6 bases at J, leaving 15 bases unmatched. The DNA for the CDR3 is TGTGCCACCAGCAGTGAGACCGGGACTAGCGGGGAAATTTGGGATACGCAGTATTTT. Translation: CATSSETGTSGEIWDTQYF.

This clone showed up just a few times. This sequence joins TRBV4-2 and TRBJ2-1; 8 nucleotides align to TRBD2. CDR1 LGHNA and CDR2 YNFKEQ come from the germline V gene. Trimming took 1 base from V and 4 from J; bases not matched to a gene: 3. CDR3 size: 15 residues. In nucleotides, the CDR3 is TGTGCCAGCAGCCAAGGGACGGGGGGGTACAATGAGCAGTTCTTC. Translated: CASSQGTGGYNEQFF.

V gene TRBV4-3 combines with J gene TRBJ2-1, with 8 bases identical to TRBD1. The germline V gene encodes CDR1 LGHNA and CDR2 YSLEER. This CDR3 is 16 amino acids long. The V segment lost 1 base and the J segment 7 bases; nucleotides outside the gene matches: 9. For the CDR3, the DNA is TGCGCCAGCAGCCAAGGGACAGGGACCTCAGGGAATGAGCAGTTCTTC. As protein: CASSQGTGTSGNEQFF.

The chain uses TRBV9 and TRBJ2-7, with TRBD2 matching 7 bases. Germline CDR1 reads SGDLS; CDR2 reads YYNGEE. The CDR3 consists of 16 residues. J gave up 4 bases and V 0 bases, and 10 bases lay outside the gene matches. In DNA, the CDR3 is TGTGCCAGCAGCGTAGATCCAGCGGGATTGAATTACGAGCAGTACTTC. The encoded protein is CASSVDPAGLNYEQYF.

V and J are TRBV2 and TRBJ2-1; TRBD2 matches 9 bases. This CDR3 contains 15 residues. The ends lost 5 bases at V and 6 bases at J; junction bases unmatched: 8. Germline assignment: CDR1 SNHLY and CDR2 FYNNEI. CDR3 nucleotide sequence: TGTGCCAGCAGTAAATCTAGCGGGGCCACCAATGAGCAGTTCTTC. Amino acids: CASSKSSGATNEQFF.

The chain links TRBV4-3 to TRBJ2-7; D is possibly TRBD2 (6 bases). Germline V gene lookup returns CDR1 LGHNA and CDR2 YSLEER. Trimming cost V 0 bases and J 4 bases, with 10 bases left between them. The CDR3 covers 14 residues. The CDR3 DNA sequence: TGCGCCAGCAGCCAAGATGGGGGAGGATACGAGCAGTACTTC. Translation gives CASSQDGGGYEQYF.

The chain has TRBV5-6 and TRBJ2-7; possibly TRBD2 for D (6 bases). CDR3 size: 12 residues. In germline, CDR1 is SGHDT, CDR2 YYEEEE. The V and J ends lost 7 bases and 1 base respectively, with 9 bases between them. The CDR3: CASGGASYEQYF. DNA of the CDR3: TGTGCCAGCGGAGGGGCTTCCTACGAGCAGTACTTC.

The chain couples TRBV30 to TRBJ1-4; 10 positions match TRBD1. The junction had 11 bases not matched to a gene; V was cut back by 4 bases and J by 12 bases. Germline lookup yields CDR1 GTSNPN and CDR2 SVGIG (reference sequence). The CDR3 totals 14 residues. The CDR3 sequence: CAWTVGTGVMELFF. CDR3 nucleotide sequence: TGTGCCTGGACCGTTGGGACAGGGGTTATGGAACTGTTTTTT. The full variable domain, its missing parts supplied by reference TRBV30 and TRBJ1-4, is SQTIHQWPATLVQPVGSPLSLECTVEGTSNPNLYWYRQAAGRGLQLLFYSVGIGQISSEVPQNLSASRPQDRQFILSSKKLLLSDSGFYLCAWTVGTGVMELFFGSGTQLSVL.

This chain links TRBV6-5 with TRBJ1-5; D is possibly TRBD1 (6 bases). The length of the CDR3 is 15 residues. From germline, CDR1 is MNHEY and CDR2 SVGAGI. Trimming cost V 6 bases and J 9 bases, with 21 bases left between them. CDR3 nucleotide sequence: TGTGCCAGCAGCAGAATTACGGGGGGCGCGGGGCCCCAGCATTTT. The encoded protein is CASSRITGGAGPQHF.

The V gene is TRBV2, the J gene TRBJ2-7; 8 nucleotides match TRBD1. Trimming removed 3 bases from V and 7 bases from J; junction bases left unmatched: 5. Germline CDR1 SNHLY, CDR2 FYNNEI. CDR3 length equals 13 residues. CDR3: CASSEGQVEEQYF. CDR3 DNA sequence: TGTGCCAGCAGTGAGGGACAGGTAGAAGAGCAGTACTTC.

The chain combines TRBV2 with TRBJ1-5, with TRBD1 matching over 11 bases. The CDR3 loop spans 14 amino acids. The ends lost 5 bases at V and 6 bases at J; junction bases unmatched: 3. The germline V gene encodes CDR1 SNHLY and CDR2 FYNNEI. The CDR3 DNA reads as TGTGCCAGCAGTAGGACAGGGGGCAGTCAGCCCCAGCATTTT. Encoded protein: CASSRTGGSQPQHF.

A note on this clone: The sample holds other DNA sequences that translate to the same CDR3. This chain joins TRBV29-1 and TRBJ1-4; no clear D gene. Germline CDR1 and CDR2: SQVTM and ANQGSEA. This CDR3 spans 11 amino acids. The V and J ends lost 5 bases and 4 bases respectively, with 5 bases between them. The CDR3 DNA reads as TGCAGCGTTTTGGATAATGAAAAACTGTTTTTT. This gives the protein CSVLDNEKLFF. Drawing the rest from reference TRBV29-1 and TRBJ1-4, the complete variable domain is SAVISQKPSRDICQRGTSLTIQCQVDSQVTMMFWYRQQPGQSLTLIATANQGSEATYESGFVIDKFPISRPNLTFSTLTVSNMSPEDSSIYLCSVLDNEKLFFGSGTQLSVL.

This chain connects TRBV19 to TRBJ1-2; 8 nucleotides align to TRBD1. Trimming took 5 bases from V and 3 from J; bases not matched to a gene: 5. This CDR3 has 14 amino acids. CDR1 and CDR2 (germline): LNHDA, SQIVND (reference sequence). This chain's CDR3 is CASSSQGAHYGYTF. CDR3 coding DNA: TGTGCCAGTAGTTCTCAGGGGGCTCACTATGGCTACACCTTC.

The chain employs TRBV13 and TRBJ1-1, with D possibly matching TRBD1 (6 bases). V lost 5 bases and J lost 2, with 12 bases in between. The CDR3 has 14 amino acids. Germline CDR1 is PRHDT and CDR2 is FYEKMQ (reference sequence). The CDR3 protein is CASSQDRINTEAFF. CDR3 DNA sequence: TGTGCCAGCAGCCAAGACAGGATTAACACTGAAGCTTTCTTT.

This rearrangement joins TRBV30 to TRBJ2-1; 8 bases are shared with TRBD1. The CDR3 extends over 17 amino acids. V was pared by 3 bases and J by 7 bases, with 17 bases of the junction left unmatched. Per germline, CDR1 GTSNPN and CDR2 SVGIG (reference sequence). The CDR3 reads CAWSHGQGPEALNEQFF. The CDR3 region has the DNA TGTGCCTGGAGCCACGGACAGGGCCCAGAAGCTTTGAATGAGCAGTTCTTC.

The CDR3 is CASTPRVPWDYGYTF. The CDR3 nucleotides read TGCGCCAGCACCCCCCGTGTTCCCTGGGACTATGGCTACACCTTC. The chain combines TRBV4-1 with TRBJ1-2; D not resolved. The V and J ends lost 7 bases and 3 bases respectively, with 18 bases between them. The CDR3 loop spans 15 amino acids. The V gene's germline CDR1 is MGHRA and CDR2 YSYEKL.

This chain connects TRBV7-2 to TRBJ2-1, with TRBD2 identical over 16 bases. CDR1 SGHTA and CDR2 FQGNSA come from the germline V gene. V was pared by 4 bases and J by 9 bases, with 9 bases of the junction left unmatched. The CDR3 is made up of 17 amino acids. CDR3 sequence reads: CASSSPPGLAGGGEQFF. The CDR3 DNA is TGTGCCAGCAGCTCCCCCCCGGGACTAGCGGGAGGGGGTGAGCAGTTCTTC.

The V gene is TRBV19, the J gene TRBJ2-1; 16 positions match TRBD2. V was pared by 5 bases and J by 4 bases, with 5 bases of the junction left unmatched. The CDR3 runs 17 residues. Germline V gene lookup returns CDR1 LNHDA and CDR2 SQIVND (reference sequence). The CDR3 region is CASSQGLAGGFYNEQFF. As DNA, the CDR3 is TGTGCCAGTAGTCAGGGACTAGCGGGAGGGTTTTACAATGAGCAGTTCTTC.